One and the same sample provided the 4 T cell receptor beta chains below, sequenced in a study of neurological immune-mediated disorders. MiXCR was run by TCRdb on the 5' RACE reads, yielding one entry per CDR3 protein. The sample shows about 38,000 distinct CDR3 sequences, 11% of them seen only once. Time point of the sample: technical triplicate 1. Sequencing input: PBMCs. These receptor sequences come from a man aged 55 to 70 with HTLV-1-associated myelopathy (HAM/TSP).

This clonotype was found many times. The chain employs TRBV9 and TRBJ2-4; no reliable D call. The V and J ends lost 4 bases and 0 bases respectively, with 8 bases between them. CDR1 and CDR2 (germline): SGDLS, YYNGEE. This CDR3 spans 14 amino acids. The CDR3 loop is CASSPNVAKNIQYF. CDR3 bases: TGTGCCAGCAGCCCCAACGTAGCCAAAAACATTCAGTACTTC.

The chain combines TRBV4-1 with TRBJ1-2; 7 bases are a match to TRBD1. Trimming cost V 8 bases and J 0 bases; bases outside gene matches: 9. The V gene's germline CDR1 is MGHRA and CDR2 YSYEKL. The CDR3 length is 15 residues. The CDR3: CASGYPGQPNYGYTF. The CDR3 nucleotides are TGCGCCAGCGGCTACCCGGGACAGCCTAACTATGGCTACACCTTC.

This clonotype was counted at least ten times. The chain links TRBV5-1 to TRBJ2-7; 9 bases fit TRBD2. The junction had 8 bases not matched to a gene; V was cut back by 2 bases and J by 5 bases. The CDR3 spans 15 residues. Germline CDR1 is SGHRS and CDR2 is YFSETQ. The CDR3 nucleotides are TGCGCCAGCAGCTTCCTTAGCGGGAGAACGGACGAGCAGTACTTC. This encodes CASSFLSGRTDEQYF.

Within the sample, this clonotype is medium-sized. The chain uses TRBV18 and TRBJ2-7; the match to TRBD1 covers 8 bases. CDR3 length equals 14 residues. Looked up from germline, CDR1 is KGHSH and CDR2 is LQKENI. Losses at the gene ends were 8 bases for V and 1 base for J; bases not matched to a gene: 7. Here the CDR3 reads CASTPDRVSYEQYF. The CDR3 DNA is TGTGCCAGCACCCCGGACAGGGTATCCTACGAGCAGTACTTC.